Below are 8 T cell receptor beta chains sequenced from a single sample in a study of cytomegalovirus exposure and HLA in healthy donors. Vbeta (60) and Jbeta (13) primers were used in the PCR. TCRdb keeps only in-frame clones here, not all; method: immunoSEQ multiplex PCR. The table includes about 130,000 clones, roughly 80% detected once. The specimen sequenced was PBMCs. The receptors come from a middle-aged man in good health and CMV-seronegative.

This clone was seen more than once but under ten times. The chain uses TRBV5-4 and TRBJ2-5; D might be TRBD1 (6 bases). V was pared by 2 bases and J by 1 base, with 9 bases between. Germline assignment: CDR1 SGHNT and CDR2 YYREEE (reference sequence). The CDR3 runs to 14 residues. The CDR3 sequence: CASSFRDTQETQYF. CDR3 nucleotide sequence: TGTGCCAGCAGCTTCCGGGACACCCAAGAGACCCAGTACTTC.

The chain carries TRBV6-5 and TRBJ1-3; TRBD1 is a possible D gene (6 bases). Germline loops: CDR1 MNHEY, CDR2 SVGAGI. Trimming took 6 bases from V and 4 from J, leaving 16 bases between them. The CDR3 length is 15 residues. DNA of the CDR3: TGTGCCAGCAGAGAACAGGGAGCTGCCGGAAACACCATATATTTT. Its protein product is CASREQGAAGNTIYF.

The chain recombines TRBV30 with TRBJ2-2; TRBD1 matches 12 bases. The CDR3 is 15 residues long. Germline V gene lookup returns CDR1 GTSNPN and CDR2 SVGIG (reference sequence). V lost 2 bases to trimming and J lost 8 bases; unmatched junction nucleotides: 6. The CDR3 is CAWSLGQGARGELFF. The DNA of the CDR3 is TGTGCCTGGAGTTTGGGACAGGGGGCGCGGGGGGAGCTGTTTTTT. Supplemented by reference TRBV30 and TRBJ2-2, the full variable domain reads SQTIHQWPATLVQPVGSPLSLECTVEGTSNPNLYWYRQAAGRGLQLLFYSVGIGQISSEVPQNLSASRPQDRQFILSSKKLLLSDSGFYLCAWSLGQGARGELFFGEGSRLTVL.

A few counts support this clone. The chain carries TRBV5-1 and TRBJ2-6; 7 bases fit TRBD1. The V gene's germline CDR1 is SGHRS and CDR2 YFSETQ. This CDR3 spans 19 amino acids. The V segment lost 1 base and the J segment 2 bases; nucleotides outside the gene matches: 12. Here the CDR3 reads CASSLRATGVRAGANVLTF. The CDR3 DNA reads TGCGCCAGCAGCTTGAGGGCCACAGGGGTAAGGGCTGGGGCCAACGTCCTGACTTTC.

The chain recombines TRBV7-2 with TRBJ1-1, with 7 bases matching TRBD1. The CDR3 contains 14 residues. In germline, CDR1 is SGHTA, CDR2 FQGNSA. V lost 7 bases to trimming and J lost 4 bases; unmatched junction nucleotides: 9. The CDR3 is CASNSYDRATEAFF. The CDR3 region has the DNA TGTGCCAGCAACTCTTACGACAGGGCCACTGAAGCTTTCTTT.

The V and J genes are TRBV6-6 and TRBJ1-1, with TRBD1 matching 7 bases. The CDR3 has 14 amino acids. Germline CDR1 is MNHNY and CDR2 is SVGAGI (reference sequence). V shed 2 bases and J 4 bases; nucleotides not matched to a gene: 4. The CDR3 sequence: CASSYTGEGTEAFF. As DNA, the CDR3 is TGTGCCAGCAGTTACACAGGGGAAGGCACTGAAGCTTTCTTT.

The CDR3: CASSLVPDSSYGYTF. The DNA of the CDR3 is TGCGCCAGCAGCTTGGTGCCGGACAGTTCCTATGGCTACACCTTC. The chain is built from TRBV5-1 and TRBJ1-2, with D possibly being TRBD1 (6 bases). Between the trimmed V and J ends, which lost 0 bases and 4 bases, there was a span of 13 bases. The length of the CDR3 is 15 residues. Germline values: CDR1 SGHRS, CDR2 YFSETQ.

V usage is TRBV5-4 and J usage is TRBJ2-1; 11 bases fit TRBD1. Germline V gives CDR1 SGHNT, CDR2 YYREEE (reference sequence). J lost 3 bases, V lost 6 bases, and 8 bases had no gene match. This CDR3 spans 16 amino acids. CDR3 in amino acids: CASTSGGTGGYNEQFF. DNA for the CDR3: TGTGCCAGCACCTCCGGGGGGACAGGGGGCTACAATGAGCAGTTCTTC. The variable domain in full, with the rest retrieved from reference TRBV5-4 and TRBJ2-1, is ETGVTQSPTHLIKTRGQQVTLRCSSQSGHNTVSWYQQALGQGPQFIFQYYREEENGRGNFPPRFSGLQFPNYSSELNVNALELDDSALYLCASTSGGTGGYNEQFFGPGTRLTVL.